These T cell receptor beta chains were read from a single sample in a study of blood T cell repertoires in COVID-19. The method was immunoSEQ multiplex PCR; TCRdb's version includes in-frame clones alone and lacks a portion of them. The sample records around 300,000 clones, 70% to 90% being singletons. The source material was PBMCs or T cells enriched from blood (not recorded which). The receptors stem from a woman aged 25 to 39 who had recovered from COVID-19. Both conserved end residues are trimmed from each CDR3. Each record gives: clone size, J gene, V gene, CDR3 protein. Not all rows give a size; the values are once, few, many and, for expanded clones, a class.

clone_size: .
j_call: TRBJ2-1
v_call: TRBV4-1
cdr3_aa: ASSQLAGGPRDEQF

clone_size: .
j_call: TRBJ1-5
v_call: TRBV5-1
cdr3_aa: ASSFGGEGPQH

clone_size: .
j_call: TRBJ2-7
v_call: TRBV28
cdr3_aa: ASTPAPTRDSRYEQY

clone_size: .
j_call: TRBJ1-1
v_call: TRBV6-6
cdr3_aa: ASSYGRRFSNTEAF

clone_size: .
j_call: TRBJ2-1
v_call: TRBV3-1/TRBV3-2
cdr3_aa: ASSQVSGGSSYNEQF

clone_size: .
j_call: TRBJ1-2
v_call: TRBV5-4
cdr3_aa: ASRQGPYGYT

clone_size: .
j_call: TRBJ1-6
v_call: TRBV5-1
cdr3_aa: ASSLTAGRNNSPLH

clone_size: few
j_call: TRBJ1-2
v_call: TRBV10-3
cdr3_aa: AISEDRGSGYT

clone_size: .
j_call: TRBJ1-2
v_call: TRBV2
cdr3_aa: ASRPRTHQFDYGYT

clone_size: .
j_call: TRBJ2-5
v_call: TRBV5-8
cdr3_aa: ASSLGTGGEETQY

clone_size: .
j_call: TRBJ2-5
v_call: TRBV5-4
cdr3_aa: ATGDPPGKYQETQY

clone_size: .
j_call: TRBJ1-2
v_call: TRBV5-1
cdr3_aa: ASSLESQGYGYT

clone_size: .
j_call: TRBJ2-7
v_call: TRBV5-4
cdr3_aa: ASSPRTGNNDEQY

clone_size: .
j_call: TRBJ1-5
v_call: TRBV5-1
cdr3_aa: ASSLGPAGQGQPQH

clone_size: .
j_call: TRBJ1-1
v_call: TRBV3-1/TRBV3-2
cdr3_aa: ASSQGQLNTEAF

clone_size: .
j_call: TRBJ2-4
v_call: TRBV2
cdr3_aa: ASSEDEWGVLTGSNIQY

clone_size: .
j_call: TRBJ1-1
v_call: TRBV5-4
cdr3_aa: ASSSAGGIGTEAF

clone_size: .
j_call: TRBJ1-2
v_call: TRBV5-4
cdr3_aa: ASSSGQKLNYGYT

clone_size: .
j_call: TRBJ2-3
v_call: TRBV13
cdr3_aa: ASAREEAGSDTQY

clone_size: few
j_call: TRBJ2-7
v_call: TRBV11-2
cdr3_aa: ASSPIRGGGEQY

clone_size: once
j_call: TRBJ2-4
v_call: TRBV5-4
cdr3_aa: ASSTSRDRNTNIQY

clone_size: .
j_call: TRBJ1-2
v_call: TRBV4-1
cdr3_aa: ASSQDQAPGFTGGYT

clone_size: .
j_call: TRBJ2-7
v_call: TRBV5-6
cdr3_aa: ASKTSGGTYEQY

clone_size: .
j_call: TRBJ1-1
v_call: TRBV10-2
cdr3_aa: AGRGGLNTEAF

clone_size: once
j_call: TRBJ1-2
v_call: TRBV28
cdr3_aa: ASSFRRGGYGYT

clone_size: .
j_call: TRBJ2-1
v_call: TRBV6-5
cdr3_aa: ASSYSGSSYNEQF

clone_size: .
j_call: TRBJ1-5
v_call: TRBV7-8
cdr3_aa: ASSSSGTGAVNQPQH

clone_size: .
j_call: TRBJ1-4
v_call: TRBV5-4
cdr3_aa: ASSPTGQGGEKLF

clone_size: .
j_call: TRBJ1-2
v_call: TRBV7-2
cdr3_aa: ASSYGSNYGYT

clone_size: .
j_call: TRBJ1-3
v_call: TRBV7-9
cdr3_aa: ASRPDRFSSGNTIY

clone_size: .
j_call: TRBJ1-6
v_call: TRBV5-8
cdr3_aa: ASSLGTGNSPLH

clone_size: .
j_call: TRBJ1-3
v_call: TRBV28
cdr3_aa: ASSAPGDSSGNTIY

clone_size: .
j_call: TRBJ1-2
v_call: TRBV4-1
cdr3_aa: ASSQDDRGFGYT

clone_size: .
j_call: TRBJ1-1
v_call: TRBV30
cdr3_aa: AWVRGQGRDTEAF

clone_size: .
j_call: TRBJ2-3
v_call: TRBV11-3
cdr3_aa: ASSLDQSTDTQY